The text below deals with one T cell receptor (beta chain). There are 10 residues in the CDR3. Germline loops: CDR1 SGHAT, CDR2 FQNNGV. Deletions cut 2 bases from V and 6 bases from J, with 1 base between. This record comes from a study of control samples from healthy donors and cancer patients. Profiled with immunoSEQ multiplex PCR; TCRdb holds only in-frame clones, not every one. In the table there are 150,000 to 200,000 clones, 90% of which are singletons. The source of this sequence is a woman in her forties or fifties in good health. This chain joins TRBV11-2 and TRBJ1-1; D unresolved. Input material: blood. The CDR3 coding sequence is TGTGCCAGCAGCTTATCTGAAGCTTTCTTT. It is translated as CASSLSEAFF. The whole variable domain, remainder taken from reference TRBV11-2 and TRBJ1-1, is EAGVAQSPRYKIIEKRQSVAFWCNPISGHATLYWYQQILGQGPKLLIQFQNNGVVDDSQLPKDRFSAERLKGVDSTLKIQPAKLEDSAVYLCASSLSEAFFGQGTRLTVV.